This passage covers 20 T cell receptor beta chains from one sample sequenced in a study of T cell changes during pregnancy in multiple sclerosis. Assay used: immunoSEQ multiplex PCR; TCRdb lists only in-frame clones, some missing. The table has tens of thousands of clones, 93% seen once. Material: peripheral blood, obtained in the second trimester of pregnancy. The origin of the receptors is a female donor with multiple sclerosis, enrolled in a pregnancy study.

This chain connects TRBV19 to TRBJ1-3, with a weak D call TRBD1 (5 bases). Germline CDR1 LNHDA, CDR2 SQIVND (reference sequence). CDR3 length: 17 residues. The V and J ends lost 1 base and 1 base respectively, with 14 bases between them. The chain's CDR3 is CASSIVRTRLSGNTIYF. The CDR3 DNA reads TGTGCCAGTAGTATAGTGCGGACAAGGCTTTCTGGAAACACCATATATTTT.

The chain carries TRBV7-9 and TRBJ2-1, with D possibly TRBD1 on 5 matching bases. Germline CDR1 reads SEHNR; CDR2 reads FQNEAQ (reference sequence). The CDR3 consists of 15 residues. V shed 4 bases and J shed 0 bases, with 10 bases lying between them. The CDR3 DNA reads as TGTGCCAGCAGCTGGGCCCAGGGCTCCTACAATGAGCAGTTCTTC. Protein: CASSWAQGSYNEQFF.

The genes are TRBV7-9 and TRBJ2-7; 8 nucleotides agree with TRBD1. The CDR3 has 15 amino acids. Germline CDR1 is SEHNR and CDR2 is FQNEAQ (reference sequence). Trimming removed 3 bases from V and 3 bases from J; junction bases left unmatched: 7. Here the CDR3 DNA reads TGTGCCAGCAGCTTCGGACAGGGCATGGACTACGAGCAGTACTTC. Translating it yields CASSFGQGMDYEQYF. The full variable domain, in which reference TRBV7-9 and TRBJ2-7 provide the parts outside the CDR3, is DTGVSQNPRHKITKRGQNVTFRCDPISEHNRLYWYRQTLGQGPEFLTYFQNEAQLEKSRLLSDRFSAERPKGSFSTLEIQRTEQGDSAMYLCASSFGQGMDYEQYFGPGTRLTVT.

This chain connects TRBV28 to TRBJ2-2; D is possibly TRBD2 (7 bases). Germline CDR1 is MDHEN and CDR2 is SYDVKM. This CDR3 comprises 15 residues. V gave up 2 bases and J gave up 5 bases, with 12 bases separating them. CDR3 residues: CASSLGRGWTGELFF. CDR3 in DNA: TGTGCCAGCAGTTTAGGGAGGGGGTGGACCGGGGAGCTGTTTTTT.

The rearrangement links TRBV11-3 to TRBJ2-1, with 9 bases matching TRBD2. Germline trimming cut 4 bases from V and 9 bases from J; bases unmatched to any gene: 4. The CDR3 covers 13 residues. Germline V gene sequence: CDR1 SGHNT, CDR2 YENEEA. This chain's CDR3 is CASSSGAGGEQFF. The CDR3 DNA reads TGTGCCAGCAGCTCCGGAGCGGGAGGTGAGCAGTTCTTC.

The rearrangement uses TRBV19 and TRBJ2-1; 10 bases fit TRBD2. This CDR3 comprises 15 residues. Losses at the gene ends were 3 bases for V and 9 bases for J; bases not matched to a gene: 8. Germline CDR1 reads LNHDA; CDR2 reads SQIVND (reference sequence). As DNA, the CDR3 is TGTGCCAGTAGTATTGCCGGGACTAGCGATAGTGAGCAGTTCTTC. Its protein product is CASSIAGTSDSEQFF.

The chain links TRBV4-2 to TRBJ2-3, with TRBD2 identical over 10 bases. Trimming took 0 bases from V and 5 from J; bases not matched to a gene: 5. From germline, CDR1 is LGHNA and CDR2 YNFKEQ. The CDR3 covers 16 residues. CDR3 nucleotides: TGTGCCAGCAGCCAAGATACTAGCGGGATGGGAGATACGCAGTATTTT. Translated, it gives CASSQDTSGMGDTQYF.

The gene calls are TRBV18 and TRBJ2-1; TRBD2 agrees at 12 bases. The CDR3 is 14 amino acids. CDR1 and CDR2 (germline): KGHSH, LQKENI. The junction had 2 bases not matched to a gene; V was cut back by 3 bases and J by 8 bases. The chain's CDR3 is CASSPGLAGHEQFF. The CDR3 DNA sequence: TGTGCCAGCTCACCCGGACTAGCGGGGCATGAGCAGTTCTTC.

V is TRBV7-9 and J is TRBJ1-1; D remains unclear. V was pared by 6 bases and J by 2 bases, with 10 bases between. Germline-derived CDR1 and CDR2 are SEHNR and FQNEAQ (reference sequence). The CDR3 is 13 residues long. CDR3 amino acids: CASSSFRNTEAFF. The CDR3 region has the DNA TGTGCCAGCAGTTCGTTCAGAAACACTGAAGCTTTCTTT.

J is TRBJ2-1 and V is TRBV7-6, with TRBD1 matching over 8 bases. The V gene end was trimmed by 4 bases and the J gene end by 6 bases; junction bases not matched to a gene: 5. Looked up from germline, CDR1 is SGHVS and CDR2 is FNYEAQ. The CDR3 contains 14 residues. CDR3 protein: CASSSHQGANEQFF. In DNA, the CDR3 is TGTGCCAGCAGCTCCCACCAGGGGGCCAATGAGCAGTTCTTC.

The chain combines TRBV7-9 with TRBJ2-5; tentatively, D is TRBD1 (5 bases). In germline, CDR1 is SEHNR, CDR2 FQNEAQ (reference sequence). With 8 bases removed from V and 2 bases from J, the gap between germline ends came to 15 bases. CDR3 size: 14 residues. CDR3: CASWRPGWQETQYF. DNA of the CDR3: TGTGCCAGCTGGCGTCCAGGGTGGCAAGAGACCCAGTACTTC.

The V gene is TRBV11-3, the J gene TRBJ2-7, with a tentative D call TRBD1 (5 bases). This CDR3 region has 15 residues. Trimming left V 0 bases short and J 6 bases short, with 15 bases between. From germline, CDR1 is SGHNT and CDR2 YENEEA. The CDR3 region is CASSLDDSVLREQYF. In nucleotides, the CDR3 is TGTGCCAGCAGCTTAGACGACAGCGTCCTACGCGAGCAGTACTTC.

V usage is TRBV6-6 and J usage is TRBJ2-3; D perhaps matches TRBD2 (6 bases). Germline V lookup: CDR1 MNHNY, CDR2 SVGAGI (reference sequence). Between the trimmed V and J ends, which lost 2 bases and 7 bases, there was a span of 10 bases. This CDR3 has 13 amino acids. The CDR3 DNA follows: TGTGCCAGCAGTTACGGGGGGATGAATACGCAGTATTTT. This encodes CASSYGGMNTQYF.

The rearrangement links TRBV13 to TRBJ1-1, with 10 bases lining up with TRBD1. The CDR3 consists of 17 residues. Trimming cost V 4 bases and J 4 bases; bases outside gene matches: 12. CDR1 PRHDT and CDR2 FYEKMQ come from the germline V gene (reference sequence). In DNA form, the CDR3 reads TGTGCCAGCAGCTCGGGACAGGGGTTTGAATTAGCCACTGAAGCTTTCTTT. Protein: CASSSGQGFELATEAFF.

The V gene is TRBV6-5, the J gene TRBJ1-5, with no clear D. The CDR3 has 14 amino acids. Germline V gene sequence: CDR1 MNHEY, CDR2 SVGAGI. Trimming pared 6 bases from V and 9 bases from J, leaving 18 bases between. Written as DNA, the CDR3 is TGTGCCAGCAGCCCCCTCGACCGGTCGGGGCCCCAGCATTTT. It codes for CASSPLDRSGPQHF.

V gene TRBV7-2 combines with J gene TRBJ2-5; 7 bases are shared with TRBD2. V lost 1 base to trimming and J lost 5 bases; unmatched junction nucleotides: 7. This CDR3 has 15 residues. Germline V gives CDR1 SGHTA, CDR2 FQGNSA. DNA of the CDR3: TGTGCCAGCAGCTTAGGACTAGCCCTTAAGGAGACCCAGTACTTC. Encoded protein: CASSLGLALKETQYF.

This chain connects TRBV10-2 to TRBJ2-7; 13 bases map to TRBD2. V shed 6 bases, J shed 7 bases, and the junction held 6 bases outside the gene matches. Per the germline V gene, CDR1 is WSHSY and CDR2 is SAAADI. The CDR3 length is 14 residues. The CDR3 is CASRGTSGTGEQYF. The CDR3 region has the DNA TGCGCCAGCAGGGGGACTAGCGGGACGGGAGAGCAGTACTTC.

The chain employs TRBV6-1 and TRBJ1-5; 9 nucleotides agree with TRBD1. The J segment lost 7 bases and the V segment lost 2 bases, leaving 12 bases of the junction unmatched. Germline-derived CDR1 and CDR2 are MNHNS and SASEGT. The length of the CDR3 is 17 residues. This chain's CDR3 is CASSESVTGGLGQPQHF. CDR3 nucleotide sequence: TGTGCCAGCAGTGAATCGGTAACAGGGGGCCTAGGGCAGCCCCAGCATTTT.

As for this clone: This sample also contains other DNA sequences that code for the same CDR3. The gene calls are TRBV27 and TRBJ2-7; tentative D call: TRBD1 (6 bases). CDR1 MNHEY and CDR2 SMNVEV come from the germline V gene (reference sequence). Deletions cut 2 bases from V and 1 base from J, with 6 bases between. The CDR3 is 13 residues long. Here the CDR3 reads CASSLTGSYEQYF. The DNA of the CDR3 is TGTGCCAGCAGTTTAACAGGGTCCTACGAGCAGTACTTC.

The chain combines TRBV6-4 with TRBJ2-7; TRBD2 matches at 7 bases. V shed 0 bases, J shed 0 bases, and the junction held 8 bases outside the gene matches. Germline CDR1 reads MRHNA; CDR2 reads SNTAGT. The CDR3 is 17 residues long. CDR3 sequence: CASSDSQGAGSSYEQYF. CDR3 coding DNA: TGTGCCAGCAGTGACTCACAAGGAGCGGGGAGCTCCTACGAGCAGTACTTC.